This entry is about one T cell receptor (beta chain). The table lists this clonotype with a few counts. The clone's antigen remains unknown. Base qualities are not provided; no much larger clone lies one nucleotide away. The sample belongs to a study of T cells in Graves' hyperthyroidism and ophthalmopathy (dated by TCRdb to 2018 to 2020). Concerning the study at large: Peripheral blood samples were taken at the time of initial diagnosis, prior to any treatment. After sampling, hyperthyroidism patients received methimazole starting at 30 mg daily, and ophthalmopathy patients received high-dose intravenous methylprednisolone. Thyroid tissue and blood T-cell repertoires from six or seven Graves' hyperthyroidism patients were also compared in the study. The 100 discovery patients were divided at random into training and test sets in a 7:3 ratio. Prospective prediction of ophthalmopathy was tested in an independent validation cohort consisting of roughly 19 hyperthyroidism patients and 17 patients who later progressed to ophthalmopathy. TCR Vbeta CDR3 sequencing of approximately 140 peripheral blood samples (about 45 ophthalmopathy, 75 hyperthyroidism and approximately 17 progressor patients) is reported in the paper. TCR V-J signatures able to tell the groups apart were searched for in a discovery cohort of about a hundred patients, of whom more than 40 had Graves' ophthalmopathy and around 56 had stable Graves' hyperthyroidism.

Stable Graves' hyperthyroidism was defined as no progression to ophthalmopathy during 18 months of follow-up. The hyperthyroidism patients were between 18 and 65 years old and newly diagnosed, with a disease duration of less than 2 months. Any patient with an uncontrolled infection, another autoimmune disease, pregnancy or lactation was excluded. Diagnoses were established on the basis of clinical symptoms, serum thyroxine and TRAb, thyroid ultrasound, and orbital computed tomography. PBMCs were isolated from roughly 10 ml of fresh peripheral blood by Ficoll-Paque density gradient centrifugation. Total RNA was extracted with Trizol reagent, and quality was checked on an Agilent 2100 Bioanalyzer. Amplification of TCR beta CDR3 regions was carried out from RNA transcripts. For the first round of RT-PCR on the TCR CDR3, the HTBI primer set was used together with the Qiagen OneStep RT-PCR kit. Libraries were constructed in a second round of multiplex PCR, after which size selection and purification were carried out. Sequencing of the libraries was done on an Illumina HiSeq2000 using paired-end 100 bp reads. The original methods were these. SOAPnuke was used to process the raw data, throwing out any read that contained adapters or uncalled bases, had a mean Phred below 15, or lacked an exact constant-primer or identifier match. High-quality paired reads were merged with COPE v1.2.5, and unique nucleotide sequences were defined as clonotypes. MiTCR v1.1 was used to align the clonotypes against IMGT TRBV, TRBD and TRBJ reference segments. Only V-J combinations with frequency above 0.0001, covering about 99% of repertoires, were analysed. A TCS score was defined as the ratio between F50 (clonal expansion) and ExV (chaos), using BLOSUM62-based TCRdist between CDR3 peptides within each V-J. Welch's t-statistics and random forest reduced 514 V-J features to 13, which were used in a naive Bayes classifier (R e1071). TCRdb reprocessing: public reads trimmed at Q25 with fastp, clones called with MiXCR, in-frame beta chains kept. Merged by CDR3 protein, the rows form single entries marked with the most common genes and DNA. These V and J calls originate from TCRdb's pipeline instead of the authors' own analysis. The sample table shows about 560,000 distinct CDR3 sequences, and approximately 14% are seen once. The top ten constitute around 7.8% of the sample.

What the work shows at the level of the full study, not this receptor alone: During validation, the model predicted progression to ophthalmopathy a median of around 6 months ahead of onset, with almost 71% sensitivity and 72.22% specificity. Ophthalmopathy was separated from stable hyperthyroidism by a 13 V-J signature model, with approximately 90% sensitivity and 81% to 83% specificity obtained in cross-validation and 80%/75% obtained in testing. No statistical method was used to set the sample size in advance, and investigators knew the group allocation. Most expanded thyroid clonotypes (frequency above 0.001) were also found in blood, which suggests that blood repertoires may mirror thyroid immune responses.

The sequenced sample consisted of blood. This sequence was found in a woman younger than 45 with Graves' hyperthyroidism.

The CDR3 corresponds to CASSQGLLRLAAYEQYF. In nucleotide form, the sequence is TGCGCCAGCAGCCAAGGACTACTGAGGCTAGCTGCCTACGAGCAGTACTTC. This receptor chain uses TRBV4-1 and TRBJ2-7; TRBD2 might be the D gene, on 5 matching bases. Reading the germline V gene gives CDR1 MGHRA and CDR2 YSYEKL. Deletion took 1 base off V and 2 bases off J, with a span of 18 bases between the germline ends. The CDR3 spans 17 residues, from the cysteine through the phenylalanine. The retained sequence is limited to the CDR3, 51 bases, with the frame set at the first base.